This T cell receptor beta chain was documented in a study of type 1 and type 2 diabetes patients. The wider study: Magnetic bead positive selection isolated CD4+ or CD8+ T cells from PBMCs. General study points: Both CD4+ and CD8+ type 2 diabetes repertoires showed significantly higher diversity than type 1.

Amplification started from genomic DNA. Multiplex PCR with 30 forward and 13 reverse primers amplified the TCR beta CDR3. Each CDR3 protein is one row after TCRdb ran MiXCR on the multiplex PCR reads. This sample has 250,000 or so distinct CDR3 sequences; 47% occur once, and the top ten carry roughly an eighth. Standard classification criteria confirmed type 1 or type 2 diabetes in all patients. This CDR3 has 9 amino acids. Deletions cut 6 bases from V and 8 bases from J, with 2 bases between. Looked up from germline, CDR1 is SGHVS and CDR2 is FNYEAQ. This clonotype was counted between two and nine times. The antigen remains unidentified.

The V and J genes are TRBV7-6 and TRBJ1-3; the D is unclear. The source is a man younger than 35 with type 2 diabetes. The sample taken for sequencing was peripheral blood mononuclear cells (PBMCs). This CDR3 is CASRDTIYF. The CDR3 DNA reads TGTGCCAGCAGGGACACCATATATTTT.